The T cell receptor beta chain described here comes from a study of T cell responses to AZD1222 COVID-19 vaccine. Libraries were prepared by immunoSEQ multiplex PCR; TCRdb keeps only in-frame clonotypes and omits some of them. Among 100,000 to 150,000 clones listed, around 87% were seen once. Study conclusions and caveats: No repertoire was sampled before or during the peak T cell response, only after it. Reportedly, nearly half of unique spike TCRs recognized epitopes outside B.1.351/B.1.1.7 mutations.

With regard to this clone: The target antigen is unknown.

There are 14 residues in the CDR3. From germline, CDR1 is SEHNR and CDR2 FQNEAQ (reference sequence). The V end lost 5 bases, the J end lost 3 bases, and 10 bases lay between the germline ends. The sample in question was peripheral blood, obtained on day 0 of AZD1222 vaccination. The genes are TRBV7-9 and TRBJ1-4; possible D gene TRBD1, 5 bases. The sequence was collected from an adult in good health. The CDR3 nucleotides are TGTGCCAGCAGCCGGGACGGGGCTAATGAAAAACTGTTTTTT. It is translated as CASSRDGANEKLFF.